This T cell receptor (beta chain) was obtained from a study of T cell responses to AZD1222 COVID-19 vaccine. CDR3 length: 16 residues. CDR1 is SQVTM and CDR2 is ANQGSEA in the germline V gene. Trimming removed 6 bases at V and 11 bases at J, with 29 bases between. Study-wide results and caveats: In all cases, repertoires were sampled only after the peak T cell response.

On this clone itself: Its antigen is not identified.

Clones were read by immunoSEQ multiplex PCR, and TCRdb kept only the in-frame ones, dropping some. The repertoire includes about 170,000 clones, 85% to 90% of them detected once, and roughly 1.7% sits in the top ten. The J gene is TRBJ2-4, the V gene TRBV29-1, with D tentatively TRBD2 (6 bases). This receptor was obtained from an adult in good health. This specimen consisted of peripheral blood, obtained on day 0 of AZD1222 vaccination. Written as DNA, the CDR3 is TGCAGCGTCGCCCCGAGGGCGGGACTCCCTCGGACATTTCAGTACTTC. Encoded protein: CSVAPRAGLPRTFQYF. Drawing the rest from reference TRBV29-1 and TRBJ2-4, the complete variable domain is SAVISQKPSRDICQRGTSLTIQCQVDSQVTMMFWYRQQPGQSLTLIATANQGSEATYESGFVIDKFPISRPNLTFSTLTVSNMSPEDSSIYLCSVAPRAGLPRTFQYFGAGTRLSVL.